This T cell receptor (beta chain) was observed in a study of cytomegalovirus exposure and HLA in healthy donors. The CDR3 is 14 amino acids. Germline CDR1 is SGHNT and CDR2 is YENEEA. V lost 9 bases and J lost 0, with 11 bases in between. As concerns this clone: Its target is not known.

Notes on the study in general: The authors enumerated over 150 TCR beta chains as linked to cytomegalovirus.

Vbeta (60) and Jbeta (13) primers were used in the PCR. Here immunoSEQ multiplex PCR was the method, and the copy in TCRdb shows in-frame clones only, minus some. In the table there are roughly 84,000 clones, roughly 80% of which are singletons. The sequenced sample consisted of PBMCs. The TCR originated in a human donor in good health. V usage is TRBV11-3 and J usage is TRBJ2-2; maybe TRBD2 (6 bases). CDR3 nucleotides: TGTGCCAGTTCGGAGGGGCCGAACACCGGGGAGCTGTTTTTT. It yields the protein CASSEGPNTGELFF.